These 14 T cell receptor beta chains were all obtained from the same sample, sequenced in a study of T cells in Graves' hyperthyroidism and ophthalmopathy. Amplified TCR beta CDR3 regions came from RNA transcripts. The HTBI set primed first-round TCR CDR3 RT-PCR. TCRdb used MiXCR to reprocess the multiplex PCR reads, holding one entry per CDR3 protein. The sample has nearly 250,000 distinct CDR3 sequences, approximately 25% seen once. Sequenced material: blood. These receptors were collected from a woman between 40 and 55 years old with Graves' ophthalmopathy.

The CDR3 nucleotides are TGCAGCGTTGAAGAGGGGTTCTCCTACGAGCAGTACTTC. As protein: CSVEEGFSYEQYF. This chain uses TRBV29-1 with TRBJ2-7; D gene unclear. Germline V gene data show CDR1 as SQVTM and CDR2 as ANQGSEA. This CDR3 has 13 amino acids. The V gene lost 0 bases and the J gene lost 0 bases, with 6 bases spanning the gap.

This clonotype has a count of ten or more. The chain joins TRBV11-2 to TRBJ2-2; TRBD1 is a possible D gene (6 bases). The CDR3 sequence is 16 residues long. Germline CDR1 is SGHAT and CDR2 is FQNNGV. Trimming stripped 5 bases from V and 0 bases from J, with 13 bases between. CDR3 sequence: CASSPRQVANTGELFF. The CDR3 DNA sequence: TGTGCCAGCAGCCCGCGACAGGTAGCGAACACCGGGGAGCTGTTTTTT. The full variable domain, completed using reference TRBV11-2 and TRBJ2-2, is EAGVAQSPRYKIIEKRQSVAFWCNPISGHATLYWYQQILGQGPKLLIQFQNNGVVDDSQLPKDRFSAERLKGVDSTLKIQPAKLEDSAVYLCASSPRQVANTGELFFGEGSRLTVL.

The rearrangement links TRBV6-1 to TRBJ2-7; a possible D gene is TRBD1 (5 bases). This CDR3 region has 13 residues. V was cut by 8 bases and J by 6 bases, with 17 bases left in between. The germline gives CDR1 MNHNS, CDR2 SASEGT. CDR3 coding DNA: TGTGCCAGCCTTCCTCCATCCCAGGGCGAGCAGTACTTC. This translates into CASLPPSQGEQYF.

The genes are TRBV7-8 and TRBJ2-5; 8 bases align to TRBD2. CDR1 is SGHVS and CDR2 is FQNEAQ in the germline V gene. V dropped 1 base and J dropped 0; count of bases not matched to a gene: 4. CDR3 length: 16 amino acids. The CDR3 is CASSLGVSGDQETQYF. DNA for the CDR3: TGTGCCAGCAGCTTAGGGGTTAGCGGGGACCAAGAGACCCAGTACTTC.

The table lists this clonotype with many counts. The V and J genes are TRBV28 and TRBJ2-7; D not certain. The germline gives CDR1 MDHEN, CDR2 SYDVKM. The CDR3 loop spans 14 amino acids. Deletions cut 7 bases from V and 2 bases from J, with 15 bases between. CDR3 bases: TGTGCCAGCACCCCCTCCGCCCCGCCCTACGAGCAGTACTTC. Amino acid sequence: CASTPSAPPYEQYF.

As concerns this clonotype: Being one base from a much bigger clone, this may be a read error. The chain is built from TRBV7-8 and TRBJ1-5; D is perhaps TRBD1 (6 bases). The germline V gene has CDR1 SGHVS and CDR2 FQNEAQ. The CDR3 is 16 residues long. The CDR3 DNA sequence: TGTGCCATCAGCCTAAAGGACAGTCATAGCAATCAGCCCCAGCATTTT. It is translated as CAISLKDSHSNQPQHF.

This clonotype appeared many times. The chain links TRBV14 to TRBJ1-1; 7 bases align to TRBD1. The CDR3 consists of 15 residues. Germline CDR1 SGHDN, CDR2 FVKESK. With V trimmed by 4 bases and J by 1 base, 6 bases remained unmatched. CDR3 nucleotide sequence: TGTGCCAGCAGCCCCATAGGGACAGCGAACACTGAAGCTTTCTTT. The encoded protein is CASSPIGTANTEAFF. The whole variable domain, remainder taken from reference TRBV14 and TRBJ1-1, is EAGVTQFPSHSVIEKGQTVTLRCDPISGHDNLYWYRRVMGKEIKFLLHFVKESKQDESGMPNNRFLAERTGGTYSTLKVQPAELEDSGVYFCASSPIGTANTEAFFGQGTRLTVV.

This clonotype has a count of ten or more. The chain joins TRBV11-1 to TRBJ2-5; tentative D call: TRBD1 (6 bases). The germline V and J ends were trimmed by 2 bases and 5 bases, with 24 bases remaining between them. The germline CDR1 and CDR2 sequences are SGHAT and FQDESV (reference sequence). This CDR3 has 18 residues. CDR3 coding DNA: TGTGCCAGCAGCTTAACCGGGTACGGGACACCGTGGGGTGAGACCCAGTACTTC. Residues: CASSLTGYGTPWGETQYF.

The table lists this clonotype with many counts. The CDR3, as DNA: TGCAGTGCTAGAGTGGAGGACACTGAAGCTTTCTTT. It codes for CSARVEDTEAFF. J is TRBJ1-1 and V is TRBV20-1; D gene ambiguous. Trimming removed 1 base at V and 3 bases at J, with 6 bases between. Germline CDR1 and CDR2: DFQATT and SNEGSKA (reference sequence). The CDR3 covers 12 residues.

The chain joins TRBV5-1 to TRBJ1-2; possible D gene TRBD1, 5 bases. Per germline, CDR1 SGHRS and CDR2 YFSETQ. Between the trimmed V and J ends, which lost 2 bases and 2 bases, there was a span of 13 bases. The CDR3 loop spans 15 amino acids. The CDR3 loop is CASSFEYRKNYGYTF. The CDR3 region has the DNA TGCGCCAGCAGCTTCGAATACAGGAAAAACTATGGCTACACCTTC.

This clonotype was found many times. The rearrangement uses TRBV11-2 and TRBJ2-7; maybe TRBD2 (5 bases). CDR3 length: 15 residues. V gave up 0 bases and J gave up 1 base, with 10 bases separating them. CDR1 and CDR2 (germline): SGHAT, FQNNGV. Here the CDR3 DNA reads TGTGCCAGCAGCTTAGACTGGACTCTATCCTACGAGCAGTACTTC. Translating gives CASSLDWTLSYEQYF.

This clonotype was seen ten or more times. This chain joins TRBV5-1 and TRBJ2-7; 10 nucleotides align to TRBD2. V gave up 0 bases and J gave up 3 bases; unmatched junction bases: 0. CDR1 SGHRS and CDR2 YFSETQ come from the germline V gene. CDR3 length equals 14 residues. The CDR3 spells CASSLASGGYEQYF. CDR3 sequence (DNA): TGCGCCAGCAGCTTGGCTAGCGGGGGCTACGAGCAGTACTTC.

Many counts were recorded for this clonotype. The chain uses TRBV6-5 and TRBJ2-7; 9 nucleotides align to TRBD2. This CDR3 has 15 residues. Per germline, CDR1 MNHEY and CDR2 SVGAGI. The junction had 6 bases not matched to a gene; V was cut back by 4 bases and J by 2 bases. The DNA for the CDR3 is TGTGCCAGCAGTTCACCCGGGACTAGCACCTACGAGCAGTACTTC. This translates into CASSSPGTSTYEQYF.

This clonotype appeared a few times. The genes are TRBV6-5 and TRBJ2-5; 12 bases align to TRBD1. With V trimmed by 2 bases and J by 5 bases, 6 bases remained unmatched. Germline values: CDR1 MNHEY, CDR2 SVGAGI. The CDR3 length is 16 residues. The CDR3 nucleotides read TGTGCCAGCAGTTACCTTGGGGACAGGGGGCAGGAGACCCAGTACTTC. Protein product: CASSYLGDRGQETQYF.